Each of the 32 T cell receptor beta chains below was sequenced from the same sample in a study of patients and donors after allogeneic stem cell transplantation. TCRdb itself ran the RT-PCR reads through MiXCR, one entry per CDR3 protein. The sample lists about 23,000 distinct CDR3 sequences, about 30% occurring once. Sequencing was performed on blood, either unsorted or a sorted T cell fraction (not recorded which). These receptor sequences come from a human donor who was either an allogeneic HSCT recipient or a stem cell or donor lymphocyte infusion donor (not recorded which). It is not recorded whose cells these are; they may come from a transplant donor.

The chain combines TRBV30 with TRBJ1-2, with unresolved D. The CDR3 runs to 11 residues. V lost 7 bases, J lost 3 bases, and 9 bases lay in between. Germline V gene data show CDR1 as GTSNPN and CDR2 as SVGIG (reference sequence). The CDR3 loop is CASGRHYGYTF. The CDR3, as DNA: TGTGCCTCCGGGAGGCACTATGGCTACACCTTC.

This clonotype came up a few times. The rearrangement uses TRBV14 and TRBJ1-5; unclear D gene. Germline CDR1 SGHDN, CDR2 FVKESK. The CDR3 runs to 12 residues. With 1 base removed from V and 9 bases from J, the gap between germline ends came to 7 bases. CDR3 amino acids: CASSQALGPQHF. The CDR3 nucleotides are TGTGCCAGCAGCCAAGCCCTCGGGCCCCAGCATTTT.

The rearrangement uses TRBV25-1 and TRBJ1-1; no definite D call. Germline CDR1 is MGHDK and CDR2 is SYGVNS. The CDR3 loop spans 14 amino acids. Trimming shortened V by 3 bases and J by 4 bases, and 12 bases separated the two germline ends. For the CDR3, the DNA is TGTGCCAGCAGTGATTCCCCCGGGCGCACTGAAGCTTTCTTT. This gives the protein CASSDSPGRTEAFF.

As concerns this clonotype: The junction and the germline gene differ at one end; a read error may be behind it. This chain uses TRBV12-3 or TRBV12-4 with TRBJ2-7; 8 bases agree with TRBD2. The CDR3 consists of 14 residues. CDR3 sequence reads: CASRLAGPGFEQYF. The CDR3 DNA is TGTGCCAGCAGATTAGCGGGACCGGGTTTTGAGCAGTACTTC.

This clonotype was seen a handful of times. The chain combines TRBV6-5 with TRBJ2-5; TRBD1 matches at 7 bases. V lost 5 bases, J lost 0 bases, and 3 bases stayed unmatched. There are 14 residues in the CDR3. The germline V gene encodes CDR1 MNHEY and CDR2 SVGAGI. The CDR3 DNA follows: TGTGCCAGCAGTACGACAGGGTACCAAGAGACCCAGTACTTC. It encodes CASSTTGYQETQYF.

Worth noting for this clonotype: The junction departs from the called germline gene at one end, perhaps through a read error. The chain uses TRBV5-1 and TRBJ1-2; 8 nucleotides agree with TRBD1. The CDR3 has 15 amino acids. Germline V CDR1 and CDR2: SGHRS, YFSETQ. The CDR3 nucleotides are TGCGCCAGCAGCATACAGGGGGGAATGGACTACGGCTACACCTTC. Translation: CASSIQGGMDYGYTF.

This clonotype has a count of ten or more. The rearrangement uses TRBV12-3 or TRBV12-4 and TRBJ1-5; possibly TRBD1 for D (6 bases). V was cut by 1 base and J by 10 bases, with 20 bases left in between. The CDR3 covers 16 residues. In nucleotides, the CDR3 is TGTGCCAGCAGTTTAGGGGTAGGGGGTCTTATTTATCCCCAGCATTTT. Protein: CASSLGVGGLIYPQHF.

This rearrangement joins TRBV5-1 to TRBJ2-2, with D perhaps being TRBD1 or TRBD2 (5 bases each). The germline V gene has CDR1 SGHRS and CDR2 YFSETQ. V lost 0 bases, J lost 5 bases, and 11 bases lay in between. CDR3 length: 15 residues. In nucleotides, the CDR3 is TGCGCCAGCAGCTTGGTTACAGGAGGAACCGGGGAGCTGTTTTTT. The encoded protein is CASSLVTGGTGELFF.

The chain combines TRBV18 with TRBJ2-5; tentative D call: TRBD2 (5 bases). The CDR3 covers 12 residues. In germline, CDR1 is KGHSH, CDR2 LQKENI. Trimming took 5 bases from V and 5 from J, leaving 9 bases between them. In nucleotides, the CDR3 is TGTGCCAGCTCAGGACCGGGGGAGACCCAGTACTTC. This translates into CASSGPGETQYF.

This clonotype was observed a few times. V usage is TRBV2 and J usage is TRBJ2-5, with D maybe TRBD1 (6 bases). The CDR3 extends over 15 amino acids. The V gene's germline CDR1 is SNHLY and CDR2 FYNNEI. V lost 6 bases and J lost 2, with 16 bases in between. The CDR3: CASSEGHHDQETQYF. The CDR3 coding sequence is TGTGCCAGCAGCGAGGGACACCATGATCAAGAGACCCAGTACTTC.

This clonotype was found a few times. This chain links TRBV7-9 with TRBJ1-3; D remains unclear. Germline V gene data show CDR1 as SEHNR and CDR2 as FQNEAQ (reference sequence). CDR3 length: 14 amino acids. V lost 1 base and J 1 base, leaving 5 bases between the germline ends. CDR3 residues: CASSLGPSGNTIYF. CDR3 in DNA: TGTGCCAGCAGCTTAGGTCCTTCTGGAAACACCATATATTTT.

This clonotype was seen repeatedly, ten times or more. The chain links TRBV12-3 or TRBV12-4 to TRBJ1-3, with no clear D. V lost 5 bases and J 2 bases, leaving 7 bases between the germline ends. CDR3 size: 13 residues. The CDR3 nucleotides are TGTGCCAGCAGTCCTCAAACTGGAAACACCATATATTTT. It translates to CASSPQTGNTIYF.

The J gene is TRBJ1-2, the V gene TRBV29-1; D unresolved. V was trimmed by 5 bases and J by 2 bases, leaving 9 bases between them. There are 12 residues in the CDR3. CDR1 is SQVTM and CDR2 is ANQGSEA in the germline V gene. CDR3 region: CSVTRTNYGYTF. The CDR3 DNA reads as TGCAGCGTTACGAGGACGAACTATGGCTACACCTTC. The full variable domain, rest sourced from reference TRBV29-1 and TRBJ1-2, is SAVISQKPSRDICQRGTSLTIQCQVDSQVTMMFWYRQQPGQSLTLIATANQGSEATYESGFVIDKFPISRPNLTFSTLTVSNMSPEDSSIYLCSVTRTNYGYTFGSGTRLTVV.

Here the CDR3 DNA reads TGCGCCAGCAGCTCCTCCTCGGGGACCATCCTGGATGAGCAGTTCTTC. It is translated as CASSSSSGTILDEQFF. The chain has TRBV5-1 and TRBJ2-1; D might be TRBD1 or TRBD2, each matching 5 bases. The CDR3 is 16 residues long. Germline values: CDR1 SGHRS, CDR2 YFSETQ. Trimming cost V 3 bases and J 8 bases, with 21 bases left between them.

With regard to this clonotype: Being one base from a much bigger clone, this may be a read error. For the CDR3, the DNA is TGTGCCAGCAGCCTGGGACGGGAGCAGCACCAGCATTTT. Translation gives CASSLGREQHQHF. The rearrangement links TRBV11-2 to TRBJ1-5; perhaps TRBD1 as D (5 bases). The CDR3 has 13 amino acids. The germline V gene encodes CDR1 SGHAT and CDR2 FQNNGV.

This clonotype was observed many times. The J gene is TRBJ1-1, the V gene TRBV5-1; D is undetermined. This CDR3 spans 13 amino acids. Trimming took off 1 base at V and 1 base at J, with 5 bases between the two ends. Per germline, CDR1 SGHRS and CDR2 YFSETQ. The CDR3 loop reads CASSLLGNTEAFF. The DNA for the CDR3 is TGCGCCAGCAGCTTGTTAGGGAACACTGAAGCTTTCTTT. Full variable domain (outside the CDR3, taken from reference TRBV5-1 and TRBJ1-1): KAGVTQTPRYLIKTRGQQVTLSCSPISGHRSVSWYQQTPGQGLQFLFEYFSETQRNKGNFPGRFSGRQFSNSRSEMNVSTLELGDSALYLCASSLLGNTEAFFGQGTRLTVV.

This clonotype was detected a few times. The DNA of the CDR3 is TGCAGTGCTACTGGGACGGCCCGGGAAGCTTTCTTT. Its translation is CSATGTAREAFF. V gene TRBV20-1 combines with J gene TRBJ1-1; tentatively, D is TRBD1 (5 bases). Trimming pared 4 bases from V and 8 bases from J, leaving 14 bases between. The CDR3 is 12 residues long. Germline CDR1 is DFQATT and CDR2 is SNEGSKA (reference sequence).

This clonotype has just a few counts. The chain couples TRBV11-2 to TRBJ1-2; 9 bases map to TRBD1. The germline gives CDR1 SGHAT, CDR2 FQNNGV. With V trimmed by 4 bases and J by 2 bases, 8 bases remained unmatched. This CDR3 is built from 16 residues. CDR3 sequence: CASSSHRGPYNYGYTF. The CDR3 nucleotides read TGTGCCAGCAGCTCCCACAGGGGGCCTTACAACTATGGCTACACCTTC.

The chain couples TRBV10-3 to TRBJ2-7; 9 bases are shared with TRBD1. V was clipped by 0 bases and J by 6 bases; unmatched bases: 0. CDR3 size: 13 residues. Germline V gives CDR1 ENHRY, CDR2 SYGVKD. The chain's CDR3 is CAISESTGGEQYV. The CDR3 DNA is TGTGCCATCAGTGAGTCGACAGGGGGCGAGCAGTACGTC.

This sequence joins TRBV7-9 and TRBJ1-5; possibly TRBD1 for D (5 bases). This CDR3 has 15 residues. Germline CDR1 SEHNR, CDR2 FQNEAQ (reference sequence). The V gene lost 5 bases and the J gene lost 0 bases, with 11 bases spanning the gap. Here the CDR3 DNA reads TGTGCCAGCAGCCCCGGGGCAGCTAGCAATCAGCCCCAGCATTTT. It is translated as CASSPGAASNQPQHF.

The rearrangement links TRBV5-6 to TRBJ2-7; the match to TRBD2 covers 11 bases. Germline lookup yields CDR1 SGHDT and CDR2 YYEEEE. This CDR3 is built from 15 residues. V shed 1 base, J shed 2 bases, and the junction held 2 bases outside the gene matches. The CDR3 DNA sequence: TGTGCCAGCAGCTTGTCTAGCGGGGGGACCTACGAGCAGTACTTC. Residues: CASSLSSGGTYEQYF.

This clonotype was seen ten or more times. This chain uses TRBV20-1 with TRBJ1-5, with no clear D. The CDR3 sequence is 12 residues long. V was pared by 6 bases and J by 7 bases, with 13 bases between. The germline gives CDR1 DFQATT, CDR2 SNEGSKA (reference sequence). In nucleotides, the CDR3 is TGCAGTGCCCTCCGCGACACCCAGCCCCAGCATTTT. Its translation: CSALRDTQPQHF.

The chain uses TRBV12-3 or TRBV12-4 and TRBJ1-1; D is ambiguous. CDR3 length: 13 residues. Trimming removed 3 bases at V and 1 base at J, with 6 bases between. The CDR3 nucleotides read TGTGCCAGCAGTTTCTCGGGGAACACTGAAGCTTTCTTT. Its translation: CASSFSGNTEAFF.

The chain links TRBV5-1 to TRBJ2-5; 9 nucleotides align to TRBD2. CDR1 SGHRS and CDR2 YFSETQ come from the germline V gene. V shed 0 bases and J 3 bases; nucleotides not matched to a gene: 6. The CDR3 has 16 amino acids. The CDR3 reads CASSLVLAGAKETQYF. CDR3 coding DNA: TGCGCCAGCAGCTTGGTATTAGCGGGGGCAAAAGAGACCCAGTACTTC.

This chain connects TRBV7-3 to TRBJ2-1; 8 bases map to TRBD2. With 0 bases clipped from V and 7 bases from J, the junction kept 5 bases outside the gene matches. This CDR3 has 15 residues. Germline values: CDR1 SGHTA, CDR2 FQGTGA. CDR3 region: CASSLTSGVLNEQFF. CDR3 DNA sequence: TGTGCCAGCAGCTTAACTAGCGGGGTATTAAATGAGCAGTTCTTC.

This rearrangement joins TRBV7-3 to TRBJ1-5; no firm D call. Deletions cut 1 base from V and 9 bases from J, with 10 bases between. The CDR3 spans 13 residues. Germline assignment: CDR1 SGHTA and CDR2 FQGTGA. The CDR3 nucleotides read TGTGCCAGCAGCTTAATGCCTAGAGGGCCCCAGCATTTT. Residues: CASSLMPRGPQHF.

The CDR3 DNA sequence: TGCGCCAGCAGCCAAGATCGGGCAGAGAGCACAGATACGCAGTATTTT. It encodes CASSQDRAESTDTQYF. The chain combines TRBV4-3 with TRBJ2-3; D is ambiguous. Trimming removed 0 bases from V and 0 bases from J, with 10 bases in between. CDR1 is LGHNA and CDR2 is YSLEER in the germline V gene. This CDR3 region has 16 residues.

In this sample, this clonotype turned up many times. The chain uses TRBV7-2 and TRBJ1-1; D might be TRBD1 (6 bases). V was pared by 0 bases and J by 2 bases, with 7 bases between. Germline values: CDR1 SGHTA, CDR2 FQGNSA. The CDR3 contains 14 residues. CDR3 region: CASSLAGANTEAFF. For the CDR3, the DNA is TGTGCCAGCAGCTTAGCGGGGGCAAACACTGAAGCTTTCTTT. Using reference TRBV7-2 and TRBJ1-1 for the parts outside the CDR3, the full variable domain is GAGVSQSPSNKVTEKGKDVELRCDPISGHTALYWYRQSLGQGLEFLIYFQGNSAPDKSGLPSDRFSAERTGGSVSTLTIQRTQQEDSAVYLCASSLAGANTEAFFGQGTRLTVV.

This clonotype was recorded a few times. The chain's CDR3 is CASSVNLRITNEKLFF. The CDR3 nucleotides are TGTGCCAGCAGCGTCAATTTGAGAATAACTAATGAAAAACTGTTTTTT. The chain couples TRBV7-3 to TRBJ1-4, with no clear D. Germline V gene sequence: CDR1 SGHTA, CDR2 FQGTGA. Trimming removed 5 bases from V and 1 base from J, with 14 bases in between. There are 16 residues in the CDR3. The whole variable domain, remainder taken from reference TRBV7-3 and TRBJ1-4, is GAGVSQTPSNKVTEKGKYVELRCDPISGHTALYWYRQSLGQGPEFLIYFQGTGAADDSGLPNDRFFAVRPEGSVSTLKIQRTERGDSAVYLCASSVNLRITNEKLFFGSGTQLSVL.

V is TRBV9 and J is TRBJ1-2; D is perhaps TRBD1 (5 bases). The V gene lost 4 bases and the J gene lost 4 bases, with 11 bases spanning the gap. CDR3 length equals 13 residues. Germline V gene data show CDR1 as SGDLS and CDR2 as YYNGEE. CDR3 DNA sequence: TGTGCCAGCAGCCTACAGGAAGGCTATGGCTACACCTTC. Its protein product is CASSLQEGYGYTF.

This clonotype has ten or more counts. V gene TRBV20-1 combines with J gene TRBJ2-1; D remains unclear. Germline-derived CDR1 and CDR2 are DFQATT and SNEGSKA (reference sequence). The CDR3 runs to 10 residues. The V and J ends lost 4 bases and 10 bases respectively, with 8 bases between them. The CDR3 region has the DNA TGCAGTGCTAAGACCGGAGAGCAGTTCTTC. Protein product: CSAKTGEQFF.

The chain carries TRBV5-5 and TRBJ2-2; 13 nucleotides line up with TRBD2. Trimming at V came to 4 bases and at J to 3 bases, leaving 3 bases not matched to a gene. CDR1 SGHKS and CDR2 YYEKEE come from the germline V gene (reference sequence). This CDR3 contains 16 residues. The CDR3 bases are TGTGCCAGCAGCCCGGGACTAGCGGGGTACACCGGGGAGCTGTTTTTT. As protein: CASSPGLAGYTGELFF.